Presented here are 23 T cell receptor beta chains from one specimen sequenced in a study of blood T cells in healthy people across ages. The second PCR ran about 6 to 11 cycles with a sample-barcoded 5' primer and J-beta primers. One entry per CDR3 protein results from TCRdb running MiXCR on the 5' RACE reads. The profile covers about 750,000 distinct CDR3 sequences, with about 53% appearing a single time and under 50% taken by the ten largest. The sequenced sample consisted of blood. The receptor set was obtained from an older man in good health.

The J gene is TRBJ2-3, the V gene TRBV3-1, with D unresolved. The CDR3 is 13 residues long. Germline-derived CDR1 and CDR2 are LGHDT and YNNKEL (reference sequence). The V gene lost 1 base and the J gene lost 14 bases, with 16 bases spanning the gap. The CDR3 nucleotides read TGTGCCAGCAGCCAAGTTCGGTCCAGATACGCGTATTTT. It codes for CASSQVRSRYAYF.

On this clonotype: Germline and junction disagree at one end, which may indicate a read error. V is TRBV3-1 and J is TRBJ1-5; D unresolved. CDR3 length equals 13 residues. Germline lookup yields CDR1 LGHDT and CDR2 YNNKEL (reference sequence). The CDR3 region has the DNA TGTGCCAGCAGCAAAGACGAGGATCAGCCCCAGCATTTT. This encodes CASSKDEDQPQHF.

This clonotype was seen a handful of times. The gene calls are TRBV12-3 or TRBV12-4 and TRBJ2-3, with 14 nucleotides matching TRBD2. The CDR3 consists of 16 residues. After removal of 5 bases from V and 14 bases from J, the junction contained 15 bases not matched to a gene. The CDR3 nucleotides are TGTGCCAGCAGTCCGCGACTAGCGGGGGGGGACAGATACGCGTATTTT. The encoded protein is CASSPRLAGGDRYAYF.

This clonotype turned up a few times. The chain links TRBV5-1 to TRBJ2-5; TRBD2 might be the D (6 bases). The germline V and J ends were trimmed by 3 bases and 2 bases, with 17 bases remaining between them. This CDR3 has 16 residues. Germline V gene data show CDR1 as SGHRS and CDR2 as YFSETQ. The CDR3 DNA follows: TGCGCCAGCAGCTCCTCGATGGCGGGATTTCAAGAGACCCAGTACTTC. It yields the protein CASSSSMAGFQETQYF.

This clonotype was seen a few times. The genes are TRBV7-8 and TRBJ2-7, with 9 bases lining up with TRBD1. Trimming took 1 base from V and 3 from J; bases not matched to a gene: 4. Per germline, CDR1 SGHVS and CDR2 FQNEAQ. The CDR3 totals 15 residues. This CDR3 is CASSLGGQGLYEQYF. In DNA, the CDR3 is TGTGCCAGCAGCTTAGGGGGACAGGGACTCTACGAGCAGTACTTC.

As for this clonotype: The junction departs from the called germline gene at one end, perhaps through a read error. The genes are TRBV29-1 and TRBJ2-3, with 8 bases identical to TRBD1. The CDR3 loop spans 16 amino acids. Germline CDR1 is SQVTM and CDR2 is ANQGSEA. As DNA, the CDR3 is TGCAGCGTTGAATCGGCGGCAGGGGGCAGGTCAGATACGCTGTATTTT. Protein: CSVESAAGGRSDTLYF.

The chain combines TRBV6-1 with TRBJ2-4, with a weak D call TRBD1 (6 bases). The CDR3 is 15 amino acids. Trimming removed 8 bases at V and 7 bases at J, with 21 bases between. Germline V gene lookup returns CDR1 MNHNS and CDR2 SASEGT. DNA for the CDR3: TGTGCCAGCCACCCCGGGACATTGGACGGGAACATTCAGTACTTC. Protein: CASHPGTLDGNIQYF.

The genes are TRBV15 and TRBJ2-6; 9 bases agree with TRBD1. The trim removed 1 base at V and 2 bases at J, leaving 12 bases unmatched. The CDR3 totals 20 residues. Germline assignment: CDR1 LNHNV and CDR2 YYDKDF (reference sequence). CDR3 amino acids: CATSRGNKGTGRTGANVLTF. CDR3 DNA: TGTGCCACCAGCAGAGGCAATAAAGGGACAGGGCGGACTGGGGCCAACGTCCTGACTTTC.

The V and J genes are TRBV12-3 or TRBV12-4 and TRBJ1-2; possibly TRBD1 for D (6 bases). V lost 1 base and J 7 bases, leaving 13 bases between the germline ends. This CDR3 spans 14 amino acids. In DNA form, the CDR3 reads TGTGCCAGCAGTTTAGGGGGGCTCCCGGGTGGCTACACCTTC. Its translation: CASSLGGLPGGYTF.

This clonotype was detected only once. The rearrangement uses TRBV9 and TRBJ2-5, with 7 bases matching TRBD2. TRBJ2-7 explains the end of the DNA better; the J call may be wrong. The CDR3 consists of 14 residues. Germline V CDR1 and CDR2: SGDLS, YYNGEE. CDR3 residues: CASSVAASGHEQYF. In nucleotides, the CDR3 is TGTGCCAGCAGCGTAGCGGCTAGCGGCCACGAGCAGTACTTC.

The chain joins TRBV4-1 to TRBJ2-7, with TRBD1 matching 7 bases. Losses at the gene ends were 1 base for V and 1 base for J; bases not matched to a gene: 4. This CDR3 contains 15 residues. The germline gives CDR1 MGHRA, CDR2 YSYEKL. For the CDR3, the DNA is TGCGCCAGCAGCCAAGTTGGACAGGCATCCTACGAGCAGTACTTC. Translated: CASSQVGQASYEQYF.

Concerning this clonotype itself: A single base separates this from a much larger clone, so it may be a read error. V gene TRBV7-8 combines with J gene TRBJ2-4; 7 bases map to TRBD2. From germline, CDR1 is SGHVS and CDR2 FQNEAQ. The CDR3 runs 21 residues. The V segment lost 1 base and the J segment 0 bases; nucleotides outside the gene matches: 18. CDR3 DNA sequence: TGTGCCAGCAGCTTAGTTCGTGGGCCAGAAGCGGGAAGCCTAGCCAAAAACATTCAGTACTTC. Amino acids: CASSLVRGPEAGSLAKNIQYF.

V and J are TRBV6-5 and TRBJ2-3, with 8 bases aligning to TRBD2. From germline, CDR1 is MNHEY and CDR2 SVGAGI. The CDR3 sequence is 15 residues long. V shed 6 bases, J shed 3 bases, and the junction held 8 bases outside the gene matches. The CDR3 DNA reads TGTGCCAGCAGGATCAGCGGGAGTGCAACAGATACGCAGTATTTT. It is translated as CASRISGSATDTQYF.

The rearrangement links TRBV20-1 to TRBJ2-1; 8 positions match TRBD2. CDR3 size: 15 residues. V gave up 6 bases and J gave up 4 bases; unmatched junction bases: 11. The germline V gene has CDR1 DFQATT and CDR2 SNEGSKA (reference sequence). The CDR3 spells CSALSPGGRYNEQFF. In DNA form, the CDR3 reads TGCAGTGCCCTCTCCCCGGGAGGGCGATACAATGAGCAGTTCTTC.

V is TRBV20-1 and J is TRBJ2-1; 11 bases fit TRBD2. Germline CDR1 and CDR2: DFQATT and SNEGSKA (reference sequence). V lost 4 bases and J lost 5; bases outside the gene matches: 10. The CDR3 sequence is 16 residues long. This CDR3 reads CSAKGFGTSGNNEQFF. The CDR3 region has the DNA TGCAGTGCTAAGGGTTTTGGGACTAGCGGCAACAATGAGCAGTTCTTC.

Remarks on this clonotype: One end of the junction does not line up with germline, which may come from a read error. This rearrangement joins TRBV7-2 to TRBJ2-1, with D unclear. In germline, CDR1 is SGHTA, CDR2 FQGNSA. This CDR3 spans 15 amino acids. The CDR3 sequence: CVSSLGTVSYNEQFF. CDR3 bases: TGTGTCAGCAGCTTGGGTACGGTCTCCTACAATGAGCAGTTCTTC.

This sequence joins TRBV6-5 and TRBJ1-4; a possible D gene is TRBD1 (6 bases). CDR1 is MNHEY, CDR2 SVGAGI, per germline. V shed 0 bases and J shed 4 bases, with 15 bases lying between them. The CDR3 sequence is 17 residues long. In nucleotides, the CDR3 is TGTGCCAGCAGTTACTCCTGGGGGCGCCTCGGTAATGAAAAACTGTTTTTT. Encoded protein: CASSYSWGRLGNEKLFF.

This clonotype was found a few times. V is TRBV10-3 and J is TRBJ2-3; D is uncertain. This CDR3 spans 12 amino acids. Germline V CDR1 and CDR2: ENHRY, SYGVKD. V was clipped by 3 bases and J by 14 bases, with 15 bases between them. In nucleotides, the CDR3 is TGTGCCATCAGTGAATCTGTGGGATACGCGTATTTT. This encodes CAISESVGYAYF.

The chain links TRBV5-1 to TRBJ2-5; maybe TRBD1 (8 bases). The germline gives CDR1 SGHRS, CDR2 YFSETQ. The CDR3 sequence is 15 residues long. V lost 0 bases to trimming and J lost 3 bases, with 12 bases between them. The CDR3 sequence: CASSLGTGREETQYF. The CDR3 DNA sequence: TGCGCCAGCAGCTTGGGGACAGGGAGGGAAGAGACCCAGTACTTC.

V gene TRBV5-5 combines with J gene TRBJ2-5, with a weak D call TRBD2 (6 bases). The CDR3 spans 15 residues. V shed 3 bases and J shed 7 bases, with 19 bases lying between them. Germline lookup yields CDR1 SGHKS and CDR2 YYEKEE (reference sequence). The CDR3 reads CASSSTAGTGGTQYF. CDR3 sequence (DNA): TGTGCCAGCAGCTCCACGGCAGGCACCGGGGGGACCCAGTACTTC.

The CDR3 sequence: CASSSGTGGNQPQHF. The CDR3 DNA reads TGTGCCAGCAGTTCCGGGACAGGGGGCAATCAGCCCCAGCATTTT. J is TRBJ1-5 and V is TRBV28; 10 bases match TRBD1. The CDR3 loop spans 15 amino acids. The V gene's germline CDR1 is MDHEN and CDR2 SYDVKM. With V trimmed by 4 bases and J by 2 bases, 2 bases remained unmatched.

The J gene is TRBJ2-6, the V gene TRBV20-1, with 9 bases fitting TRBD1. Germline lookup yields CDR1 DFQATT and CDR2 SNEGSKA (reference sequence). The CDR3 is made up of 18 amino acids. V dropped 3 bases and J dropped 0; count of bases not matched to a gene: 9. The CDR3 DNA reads TGCAGTGCTAGTCTCAAGGGACAGGGATTCTCTGGGGCCAACGTCCTGACTTTC. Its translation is CSASLKGQGFSGANVLTF.

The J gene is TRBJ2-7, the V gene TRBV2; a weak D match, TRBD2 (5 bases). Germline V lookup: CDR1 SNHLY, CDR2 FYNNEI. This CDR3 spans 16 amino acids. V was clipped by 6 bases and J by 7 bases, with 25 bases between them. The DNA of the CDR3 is TGTGCCAGCAGACTAGTGGGAGAAGGTTCCTACAATGAGCAGTACTTC. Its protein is CASRLVGEGSYNEQYF.